The clone carrying this T cell receptor (beta chain) was counted ten times or more. No antigen is known for it. The data originate from a study of T-cell reconstitution after alpha-beta-depleted transplantation in children. CDR3 length: 15 residues. Germline V gives CDR1 KGHDR, CDR2 SFDVKD. Unmatched junction bases numbered 11, after V lost 4 bases and J lost 8 bases. Regarding the study as a whole: Newly produced T cells mostly provided counts and TCRbeta diversity after one year, as hyperexpanded clones declined. Several hundred expanded graft clones reportedly gave rise to the alpha-beta T cells present about two months after transplant. Some patients' high day-60 TCRbeta diversity was attributed to recipient cells surviving conditioning.

Unique molecular identifiers tagged the TCRbeta library. MiXCR, run by TCRdb on the PCR reads, gives a single entry per CDR3 protein. Of about 180,000 distinct CDR3 sequences listed, roughly 11% were seen once; the top ten hold over 10%. The clonotype originates from a boy younger than 10 with acute myeloid leukemia, due to receive a stem cell transplant. This sequence joins TRBV24-1 and TRBJ2-3; 7 bases are a match to TRBD2. Material: PBMCs, obtained before TCRalphabeta/CD19-depleted stem cell transplant. The CDR3 region is CATSDYASGGGTQYF. In DNA, the CDR3 is TGTGCCACCAGTGACTACGCCTCGGGGGGAGGTACGCAGTATTTT.